These T cell receptor beta chains were read from a single sample in a study of control samples from healthy donors and cancer patients. Some clones are missing from TCRdb's copy, which holds only in-frame ones; the method was immunoSEQ multiplex PCR. The sample consists of roughly 200,000 clones, approximately 91% of them appearing once. The sample taken for sequencing was blood. The source of these receptors is a man aged 25 to 40 in good health. The CDR3 runs from the conserved cysteine through the conserved F or W. The D gene is left open where the match is weak. Part of the rows lack a size; the others show once, few, many or a class for expanded clones.

v_call	clone_size	d_call	j_call	cdr3_nt	cdr3_aa
TRBV6-4	.	.	TRBJ2-1	TGTGCCAGCAGTGTAGGGGACTACAATGAGCAGTTCTTC	CASSVGDYNEQFF
TRBV25-1	.	TRBD1	TRBJ2-3	TGTGCCAGCAGTGTCCTCCGGGGACAGGGGAGCACAGATACGCAGTATTTT	CASSVLRGQGSTDTQYF
TRBV29-1	.	.	TRBJ1-4	TGCAGCGTGGGGGGCAGGGAAACTAATGAAAAACTGTTTTTT	CSVGGRETNEKLFF
TRBV19	.	.	TRBJ1-6	TGTGCCAGTAGTATCTCCAGGGGCTCCTATAATTCACCCCTCCACTTT	CASSISRGSYNSPLHF
TRBV12-3/TRBV12-4	.	.	TRBJ1-1	TGTGCCAGCAGCTCAGACAAGGCGCTTGAAGCTTTCTTT	CASSSDKALEAFF
TRBV4-1	.	.	TRBJ1-4	TGCGCCAGCAGCCAAGGCGCGGGACCAGGGGTGGGTAATGAAAAACTGTTTTTT	CASSQGAGPGVGNEKLFF
TRBV5-5	.	.	TRBJ1-6	TGTGCCAGCACCCCGCGGGAGAGGAGCTCCTATAATTCACCCCTCCACTTT	CASTPRERSSYNSPLHF
TRBV14	.	.	TRBJ1-1	TGTGCCAGCAGCTCAGGGTGGAGGACTGAAGCTTTCTTT	CASSSGWRTEAFF
TRBV18	.	.	TRBJ2-2	TGTGCCAGCTCGCCCCAGGGGAACACCGGGGAGCTGTTTTTT	CASSPQGNTGELFF
TRBV18	.	TRBD2	TRBJ2-3	TGTGCCAGCACGAGACTAGCGGGGGTCTCTACAGATACGCAGTATTTT	CASTRLAGVSTDTQYF
TRBV27	once	.	TRBJ2-7	TGTGCCAGCAGGCCAGGGGACAAGCCGATTGAGTACTTC	CASRPGDKPIEYF